Below, 32 T cell receptor beta chains from the same sample are listed, as sequenced in a study of blood T cells in healthy people across ages. Primers used in a second PCR of roughly 6 to 11 cycles were a sample-barcoded 5' primer and a J-beta primer mix. Via MiXCR, TCRdb re-called the 5' RACE reads, giving one row per CDR3 protein. Seen here are some 760,000 distinct CDR3 sequences, around 25% observed once, and the top ten hold 9.4%. These same records also appear under a second study, on T cells of mothers and their children.

Sequenced: blood. The receptors were sampled from a boy younger than 18 in good health.

The genes are TRBV11-3 and TRBJ2-3, with D perhaps TRBD1 or TRBD2 (5 bases each). This CDR3 comprises 15 residues. V was shortened by 3 bases and J by 5 bases, with 15 bases between the two germline ends. The germline V gene encodes CDR1 SGHNT and CDR2 YENEEA. The CDR3 nucleotides read TGTGCCAGCAGCTTCGTAGCCATTGGGGGAGATACGCAGTATTTT. It codes for CASSFVAIGGDTQYF.

The chain links TRBV9 to TRBJ2-5; tentatively, D is TRBD2 (6 bases). CDR1 and CDR2 (germline): SGDLS, YYNGEE. The CDR3 runs 16 residues. V shed 4 bases and J shed 4 bases, with 20 bases lying between them. The CDR3 DNA is TGTGCCAGCAGCACCGGTGGGGCGGGAACACGAGAGACCCAGTACTTC. Translation gives CASSTGGAGTRETQYF.

This clonotype appeared a few times. The J gene is TRBJ2-3, the V gene TRBV3-1; 11 nucleotides align to TRBD2. CDR1 LGHDT and CDR2 YNNKEL come from the germline V gene (reference sequence). J lost 6 bases, V lost 0 bases, and 5 bases had no gene match. This CDR3 has 16 amino acids. The CDR3: CASSQEGLAAPDTQYF. The CDR3, as DNA: TGTGCCAGCAGCCAAGAGGGACTAGCGGCCCCGGATACGCAGTATTTT.

This clonotype was seen more than once but under ten times. This chain connects TRBV29-1 to TRBJ2-2; 7 bases are shared with TRBD1. Trimming took 7 bases from V and 2 from J; bases not matched to a gene: 4. Germline values: CDR1 SQVTM, CDR2 ANQGSEA. The length of the CDR3 is 13 residues. The CDR3, as DNA: TGCAGCGGCCGGGACAGTAACACCGGGGAGCTGTTTTTT. Its protein is CSGRDSNTGELFF.

This clonotype was counted between two and nine times. The J gene is TRBJ1-2, the V gene TRBV29-1; D is uncertain. The CDR3 is 12 amino acids. V was shortened by 7 bases and J by 4 bases, with 13 bases between the two germline ends. Germline V gene lookup returns CDR1 SQVTM and CDR2 ANQGSEA. For the CDR3, the DNA is TGCAGCGCTTACTCACTAGGCTATGGCTACACCTTC. Residues: CSAYSLGYGYTF.

J is TRBJ2-5 and V is TRBV25-1; 7 nucleotides line up with TRBD1. V lost 8 bases and J lost 5; bases outside the gene matches: 8. CDR3 length: 13 residues. CDR1 and CDR2 (germline): MGHDK, SYGVNS. The chain's CDR3 is CASGEQGLETQYF. The CDR3 DNA reads TGTGCCAGCGGGGAACAGGGGCTGGAGACCCAGTACTTC.

The gene calls are TRBV28 and TRBJ2-5; D might be TRBD1 (5 bases). V gave up 1 base and J gave up 5 bases, with 8 bases separating them. The CDR3 spans 13 residues. Germline V lookup: CDR1 MDHEN, CDR2 SYDVKM. Here the CDR3 DNA reads TGTGCCAGCAGTTTATTTCAGGGTGAGACCCAGTACTTC. This codes for CASSLFQGETQYF.

In its sample, this clonotype was seen a few times. The chain employs TRBV6-5 and TRBJ2-1, with TRBD2 matching over 10 bases. The ends lost 8 bases at V and 2 bases at J; junction bases unmatched: 3. This CDR3 region has 14 residues. In germline, CDR1 is MNHEY, CDR2 SVGAGI. The CDR3: CASGAGGPYNEQFF. The CDR3 DNA reads as TGTGCCAGCGGAGCGGGGGGGCCCTACAATGAGCAGTTCTTC.

This chain connects TRBV28 to TRBJ2-3; 8 nucleotides agree with TRBD1. Germline CDR1 MDHEN, CDR2 SYDVKM. The length of the CDR3 is 17 residues. V was pared by 3 bases and J by 2 bases, with 10 bases of the junction left unmatched. The CDR3 region is CASSFSRTGTYTDTQYF. Here the CDR3 DNA reads TGTGCCAGCAGTTTCTCAAGGACAGGGACGTACACAGATACGCAGTATTTT. Together with reference TRBV28 and TRBJ2-3, the CDR3 gives the full variable domain: DVKVTQSSRYLVKRTGEKVFLECVQDMDHENMFWYRQDPGLGLRLIYFSYDVKMKEKGDIPEGYSVSREKKERFSLILESASTNQTSMYLCASSFSRTGTYTDTQYFGPGTRLTVL.

This chain connects TRBV6-1 to TRBJ2-7, with D possibly being TRBD1 (6 bases). V was clipped by 3 bases and J by 1 base, with 13 bases between them. Germline V lookup: CDR1 MNHNS, CDR2 SASEGT. The CDR3 consists of 15 residues. The CDR3 DNA sequence: TGTGCCAGCAGTGACAGGGGTAGGATTTCCTACGAGCAGTACTTC. Amino acids: CASSDRGRISYEQYF.

This clonotype was detected many times. J is TRBJ2-7 and V is TRBV9; D is undetermined. This CDR3 spans 14 amino acids. Looked up from germline, CDR1 is SGDLS and CDR2 is YYNGEE. V shed 0 bases and J shed 2 bases, with 9 bases lying between them. In nucleotides, the CDR3 is TGTGCCAGCAGCGTAGGGGGTAGCACCTACGAGCAGTACTTC. It is translated as CASSVGGSTYEQYF.

To note about this clonotype: One junction end disagrees with the germline gene, perhaps due to a read error. The chain has TRBV29-1 and TRBJ2-6; D may be TRBD1 (5 bases). The CDR3 is 17 amino acids. Germline loops: CDR1 SQVTM, CDR2 ANQGSEA. The DNA of the CDR3 is TGCAGCGTAAAAGAGGACATGCCGAGCTCTGGGGCCAACGTCCAGACTTTC. Translated: CSVKEDMPSSGANVQTF.

The chain couples TRBV5-1 to TRBJ2-5; no definite D call. V dropped 3 bases and J dropped 2 bases, with 8 bases sitting between them. This CDR3 comprises 13 residues. CDR1 and CDR2 from the germline V gene are SGHRS and YFSETQ. CDR3 protein: CASSSQSQETQYF. As DNA, the CDR3 is TGCGCCAGCAGCTCACAGAGTCAAGAGACCCAGTACTTC.

The chain combines TRBV6-6 with TRBJ2-2; TRBD2 might be the D (5 bases). V shed 10 bases and J shed 10 bases, with 10 bases lying between them. Germline CDR1 is MNHNY and CDR2 is SVGAGI (reference sequence). The CDR3 loop spans 10 amino acids. The CDR3 DNA follows: TGTGCCACAGAGGGCCAGGAGCTGTTTTTT. Amino acids: CATEGQELFF.

This clonotype was counted a few times. At one boundary the junction diverges from the germline segment, which might be a read error. The chain is built from TRBV7-8 and TRBJ2-7; 11 bases line up with TRBD2. The J call may be faulty, since TRBJ2-1 better matches the DNA end. The CDR3 consists of 15 residues. Germline V gives CDR1 SGHVS, CDR2 FQNEAQ. The chain's CDR3 is CASSIAGGRGNEQFF. Here the CDR3 DNA reads TGTGCCAGCAGCATAGCGGGGGGGCGGGGAAATGAGCAGTTCTTC.

The V and J genes are TRBV4-3 and TRBJ2-7; D is ambiguous. The germline V and J ends were trimmed by 1 base and 2 bases, with 12 bases remaining between them. Germline CDR1 is LGHNA and CDR2 is YSLEER. CDR3 length: 15 amino acids. The CDR3 region has the DNA TGCGCCAGCAGCCAAGGTCCGGCGGATACCTACGAGCAGTACTTC. It is translated as CASSQGPADTYEQYF.

This clonotype was found a few times. The V gene is TRBV29-1, the J gene TRBJ2-5, with 11 nucleotides matching TRBD2. Germline lookup yields CDR1 SQVTM and CDR2 ANQGSEA. The CDR3 is made up of 15 amino acids. The junction had 7 bases not matched to a gene; V was cut back by 4 bases and J by 3 bases. The CDR3 DNA sequence: TGCAGCGTTGCCCCCGGGACTAGCGGTGAAGAGACCCAGTACTTC. This encodes CSVAPGTSGEETQYF.

This clonotype was seen more than once but under ten times. The genes are TRBV7-9 and TRBJ2-5; 8 bases align to TRBD2. V was clipped by 8 bases and J by 1 base; unmatched bases: 3. CDR1 and CDR2 from the germline V gene are SEHNR and FQNEAQ (reference sequence). CDR3 size: 13 residues. The CDR3 spells CASQTSAQETQYF. In nucleotides, the CDR3 is TGTGCCAGCCAGACTAGCGCCCAAGAGACCCAGTACTTC. Full variable domain (rest looked up from reference TRBV7-9 and TRBJ2-5): DTGVSQNPRHKITKRGQNVTFRCDPISEHNRLYWYRQTLGQGPEFLTYFQNEAQLEKSRLLSDRFSAERPKGSFSTLEIQRTEQGDSAMYLCASQTSAQETQYFGPGTRLLVL.

This clonotype was observed a few times. The CDR3 region is CASSGIWRDSSYEQYF. The CDR3 DNA reads as TGTGCCAGCAGCGGTATCTGGCGGGACAGCTCCTACGAGCAGTACTTC. The gene calls are TRBV5-5 and TRBJ2-5; weak D call: TRBD1 (7 bases). The end of the DNA fits TRBJ2-7 better, so the J call may be wrong. Germline V gene data show CDR1 as SGHKS and CDR2 as YYEKEE (reference sequence). The CDR3 totals 16 residues.

This clonotype has only one observation. The chain links TRBV7-2 to TRBJ1-5, with D possibly TRBD1 on 6 matching bases. The CDR3 is made up of 19 amino acids. V gave up 1 base and J gave up 5 bases, with 24 bases separating them. The germline CDR1 and CDR2 sequences are SGHTA and FQGNSA. The CDR3 sequence is CASSLVGSGGGLGYQPQHF. CDR3 sequence (DNA): TGTGCCAGCAGCTTAGTCGGTTCCGGGGGCGGGTTGGGATATCAGCCCCAGCATTTT.

The V and J genes are TRBV7-2 and TRBJ2-5; the D gene is possibly TRBD1 (5 bases). The V gene's germline CDR1 is SGHTA and CDR2 FQGNSA. V lost 5 bases and J 1 base, leaving 17 bases between the germline ends. CDR3 length: 16 residues. As DNA, the CDR3 is TGTGCCAGCAGCCCCCTGGGGAAACAGGTCCAAGAGACCCAGTACTTC. Protein: CASSPLGKQVQETQYF. Full variable domain (rest looked up from reference TRBV7-2 and TRBJ2-5): GAGVSQSPSNKVTEKGKDVELRCDPISGHTALYWYRQSLGQGLEFLIYFQGNSAPDKSGLPSDRFSAERTGGSVSTLTIQRTQQEDSAVYLCASSPLGKQVQETQYFGPGTRLLVL.

The V gene is TRBV29-1, the J gene TRBJ2-7; 7 bases agree with TRBD1. The CDR3 runs to 13 residues. With 4 bases clipped from V and 6 bases from J, the junction kept 9 bases outside the gene matches. Germline assignment: CDR1 SQVTM and CDR2 ANQGSEA. DNA for the CDR3: TGCAGCGTTGGACAGGGAGTTCTCGGCGAGCAGTACTTC. It translates to CSVGQGVLGEQYF.

CDR3 sequence reads: CSVEDNVSSEQYF. The CDR3 DNA sequence: TGCAGCGTTGAAGATAACGTCTCTTCCGAGCAGTACTTC. The chain employs TRBV29-1 and TRBJ2-7, with no clear D. This CDR3 is built from 13 residues. V shed 0 bases and J shed 6 bases, with 12 bases lying between them. The germline V gene has CDR1 SQVTM and CDR2 ANQGSEA.

This clonotype occurred a few times. CDR3 coding DNA: TGCAGTGCTCTTTCGACGGGACAGCCCTACGAGCAGTACTTC. Its translation is CSALSTGQPYEQYF. The chain couples TRBV20-1 to TRBJ2-5, with TRBD1 identical over 7 bases. The DNA end is more similar to TRBJ2-7, so the J call may be wrong. Germline V gives CDR1 DFQATT, CDR2 SNEGSKA (reference sequence). CDR3 length: 14 residues.

This clonotype was observed a few times. The V call is TRBV11-2, the J call TRBJ2-1; D gene unclear. CDR3 length: 17 amino acids. V lost 1 base and J lost 5, with 18 bases in between. Germline values: CDR1 SGHAT, CDR2 FQNNGV. DNA of the CDR3: TGTGCCAGCAGCTTAGCCCCTTTCCAGCGAGAGCACAATGAGCAGTTCTTC. Amino acid sequence: CASSLAPFQREHNEQFF.

The V call is TRBV20-1, the J call TRBJ2-5, with D maybe TRBD1 (5 bases). Germline V gene data show CDR1 as DFQATT and CDR2 as SNEGSKA (reference sequence). The CDR3 covers 14 residues. The V gene lost 5 bases and the J gene lost 5 bases, with 18 bases spanning the gap. The CDR3 is CSAQRRSRAETQYF. In DNA form, the CDR3 reads TGCAGTGCTCAAAGAAGGAGCAGGGCTGAGACCCAGTACTTC.

This clonotype was counted only a few times. This chain links TRBV7-3 with TRBJ2-1, with 9 bases identical to TRBD1. The germline V gene encodes CDR1 SGHTA and CDR2 FQGTGA. The CDR3 sequence is 18 residues long. The V and J ends lost 1 base and 4 bases, in that order; junction bases with no gene match: 11. The CDR3 DNA sequence: TGTGCCAGCAGCTTAATTAGGTTGACAGGGGGTGAATACAATGAGCAGTTCTTC. This translates into CASSLIRLTGGEYNEQFF.

The gene calls are TRBV5-1 and TRBJ2-5; 9 nucleotides agree with TRBD2. The end of the DNA fits TRBJ2-7 better, so the J call may be wrong. Germline V gene sequence: CDR1 SGHRS, CDR2 YFSETQ. This CDR3 contains 15 residues. CDR3 in DNA: TGCGCCAGCAGCCCGAAGGTAGCGGGAGACTACGAGCAGTACTTC. It is translated as CASSPKVAGDYEQYF.

This clonotype was seen a handful of times. The chain employs TRBV24-1 and TRBJ2-1; 11 bases fit TRBD1. V trimming: 3 bases; J trimming: 2 bases; junction bases outside the gene matches: 5. Germline lookup yields CDR1 KGHDR and CDR2 SFDVKD. The CDR3 has 17 amino acids. The CDR3 reads CATSDTTGQGAYNEQFF. The CDR3 nucleotides read TGTGCCACCAGTGATACTACGGGACAGGGGGCCTACAATGAGCAGTTCTTC.

The genes are TRBV28 and TRBJ2-7; the match to TRBD2 covers 11 bases. The CDR3 covers 18 residues. Trimming removed 6 bases from V and 0 bases from J; junction bases left unmatched: 13. Germline CDR1 is MDHEN and CDR2 is SYDVKM. DNA of the CDR3: TGTGCCAGCAGAAGGGGACTAGCGGCAACCTTAAGCTCCTACGAGCAGTACTTC. This gives the protein CASRRGLAATLSSYEQYF.

This chain joins TRBV10-3 and TRBJ2-7; the match to TRBD1 covers 7 bases. CDR1 and CDR2 (germline): ENHRY, SYGVKD. Trimming at V came to 2 bases and at J to 2 bases, leaving 0 bases not matched to a gene. The CDR3 covers 13 residues. The CDR3, as DNA: TGTGCCATCAGTGAGCAGGGGGCCTACGAGCAGTACTTC. This codes for CAISEQGAYEQYF.

This clonotype was recorded a few times. This sequence joins TRBV7-3 and TRBJ2-2; TRBD1 aligns across 9 bases. CDR3 size: 17 residues. J lost 4 bases, V lost 2 bases, and 8 bases had no gene match. Germline V CDR1 and CDR2: SGHTA, FQGTGA. CDR3 in amino acids: CASSLLPGQGSTGELFF. The CDR3 DNA reads as TGTGCCAGCAGCTTATTACCGGGACAGGGTAGCACCGGGGAGCTGTTTTTT.